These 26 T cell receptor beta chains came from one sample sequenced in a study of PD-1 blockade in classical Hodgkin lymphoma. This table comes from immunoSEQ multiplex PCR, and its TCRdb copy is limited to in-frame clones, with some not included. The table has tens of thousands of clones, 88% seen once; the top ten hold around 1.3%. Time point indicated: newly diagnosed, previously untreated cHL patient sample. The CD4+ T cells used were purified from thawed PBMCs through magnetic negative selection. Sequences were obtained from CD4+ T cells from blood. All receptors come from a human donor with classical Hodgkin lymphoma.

The CDR3 sequence: CASSVDGERSDTQYF. The CDR3 coding sequence is TGTGCCAGCAGCGTCGACGGAGAGAGGTCAGATACGCAGTATTTT. J is TRBJ2-3 and V is TRBV7-9; D is undetermined. CDR1 and CDR2 from the germline V gene are SEHNR and FQNEAQ (reference sequence). Trimming removed 5 bases from V and 4 bases from J, with 16 bases in between. This CDR3 has 15 residues.

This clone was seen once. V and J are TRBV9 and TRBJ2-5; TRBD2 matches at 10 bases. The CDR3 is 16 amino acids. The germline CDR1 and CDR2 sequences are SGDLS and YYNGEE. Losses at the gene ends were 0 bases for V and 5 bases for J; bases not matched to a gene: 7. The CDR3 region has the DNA TGTGCCAGCAGCGTAGCCCCGGGAGCGGGAGGGGAGACCCAGTACTTC. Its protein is CASSVAPGAGGETQYF.

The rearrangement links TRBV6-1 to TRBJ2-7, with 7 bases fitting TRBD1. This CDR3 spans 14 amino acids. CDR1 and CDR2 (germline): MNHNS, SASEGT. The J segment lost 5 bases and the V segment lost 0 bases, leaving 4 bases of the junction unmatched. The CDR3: CASSEASGGDEQYV. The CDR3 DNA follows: TGTGCCAGCAGTGAAGCGTCAGGGGGTGACGAGCAGTACGTC.

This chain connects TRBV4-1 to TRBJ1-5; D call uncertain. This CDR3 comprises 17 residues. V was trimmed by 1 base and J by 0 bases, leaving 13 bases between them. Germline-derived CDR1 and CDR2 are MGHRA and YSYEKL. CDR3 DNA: TGCGCCAGCAGCCAAGTTTTCCTGACGCATAGCAATCAGCCCCAGCATTTT. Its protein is CASSQVFLTHSNQPQHF.

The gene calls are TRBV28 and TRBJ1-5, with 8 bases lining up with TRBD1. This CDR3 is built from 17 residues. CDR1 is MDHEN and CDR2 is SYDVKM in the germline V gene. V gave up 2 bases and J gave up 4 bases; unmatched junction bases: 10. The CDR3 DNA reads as TGTGCCAGCAGTTTACCTGGACAGGGCCTAGGGAATCAGCCCCAGCATTTT. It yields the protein CASSLPGQGLGNQPQHF.

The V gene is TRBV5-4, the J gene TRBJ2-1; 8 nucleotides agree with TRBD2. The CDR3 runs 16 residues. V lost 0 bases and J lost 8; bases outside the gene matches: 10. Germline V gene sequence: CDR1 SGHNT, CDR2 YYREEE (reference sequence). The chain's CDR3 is CASSLGAGGPQYEQFF. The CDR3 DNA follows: TGTGCCAGCAGCTTGGGGGCGGGAGGACCGCAGTATGAGCAGTTCTTC.

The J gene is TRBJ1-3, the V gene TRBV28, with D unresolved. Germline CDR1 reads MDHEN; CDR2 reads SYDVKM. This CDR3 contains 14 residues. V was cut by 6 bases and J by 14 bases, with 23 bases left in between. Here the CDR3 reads CASSPGTPEKLLYF. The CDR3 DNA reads TGTGCCAGCAGCCCCGGCACCCCCGAGAAGCTCTTATATTTT.

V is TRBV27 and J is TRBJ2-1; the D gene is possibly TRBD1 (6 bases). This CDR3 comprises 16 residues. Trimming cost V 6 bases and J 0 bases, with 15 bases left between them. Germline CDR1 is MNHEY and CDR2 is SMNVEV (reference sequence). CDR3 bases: TGTGCCAGCAGGCGATCGGTAGGGGGCTCCTACAATGAGCAGTTCTTC. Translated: CASRRSVGGSYNEQFF.

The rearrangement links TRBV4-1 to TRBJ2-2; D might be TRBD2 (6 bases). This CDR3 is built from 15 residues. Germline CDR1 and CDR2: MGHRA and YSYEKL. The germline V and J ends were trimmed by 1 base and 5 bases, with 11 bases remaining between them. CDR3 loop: CASSQVGRGTGELFF. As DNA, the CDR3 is TGCGCCAGCAGCCAAGTCGGCCGGGGGACCGGGGAGCTGTTTTTT.

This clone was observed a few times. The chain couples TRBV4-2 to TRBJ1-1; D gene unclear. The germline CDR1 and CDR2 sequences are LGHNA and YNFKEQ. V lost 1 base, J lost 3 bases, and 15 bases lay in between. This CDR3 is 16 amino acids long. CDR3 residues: CASSQGSWGADTEAFF. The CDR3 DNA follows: TGTGCCAGCAGCCAAGGGTCGTGGGGAGCTGACACTGAAGCTTTCTTT.

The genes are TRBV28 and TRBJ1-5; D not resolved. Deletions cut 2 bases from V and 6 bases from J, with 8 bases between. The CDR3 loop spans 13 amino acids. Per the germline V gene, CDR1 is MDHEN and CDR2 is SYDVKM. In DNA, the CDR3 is TGTGCCAGCAGTTTAATCGGGATTCAGCCCCAGCATTTT. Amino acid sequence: CASSLIGIQPQHF.

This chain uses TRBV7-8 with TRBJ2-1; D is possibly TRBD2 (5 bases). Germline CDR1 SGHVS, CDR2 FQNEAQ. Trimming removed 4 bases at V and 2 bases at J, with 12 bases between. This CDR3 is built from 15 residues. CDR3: CASSSYAGAYNEQFF. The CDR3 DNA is TGTGCCAGCAGCTCTTATGCCGGGGCCTACAATGAGCAGTTCTTC.

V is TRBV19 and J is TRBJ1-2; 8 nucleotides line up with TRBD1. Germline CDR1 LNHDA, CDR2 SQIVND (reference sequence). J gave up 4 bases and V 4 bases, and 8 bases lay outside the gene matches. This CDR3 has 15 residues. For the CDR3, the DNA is TGTGCCAGTAGTACCCGCACAGGGGGGCCCTATGGCTACACCTTC. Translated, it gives CASSTRTGGPYGYTF.

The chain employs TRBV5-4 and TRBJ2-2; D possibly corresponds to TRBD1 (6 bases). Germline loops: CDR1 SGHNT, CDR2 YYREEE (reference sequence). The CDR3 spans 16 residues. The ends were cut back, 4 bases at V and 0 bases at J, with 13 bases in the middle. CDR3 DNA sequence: TGTGCCAGCAGCAACGCTAGGACAGCGAACACCGGGGAGCTGTTTTTT. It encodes CASSNARTANTGELFF.

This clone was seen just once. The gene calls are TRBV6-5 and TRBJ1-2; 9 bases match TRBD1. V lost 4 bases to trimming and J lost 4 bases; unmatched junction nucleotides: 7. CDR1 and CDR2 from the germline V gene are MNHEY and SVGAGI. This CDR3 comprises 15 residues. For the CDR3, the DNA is TGTGCCAGCAGTTCCCCGGGACAGGGAAGCTATGGCTACACCTTC. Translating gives CASSSPGQGSYGYTF.

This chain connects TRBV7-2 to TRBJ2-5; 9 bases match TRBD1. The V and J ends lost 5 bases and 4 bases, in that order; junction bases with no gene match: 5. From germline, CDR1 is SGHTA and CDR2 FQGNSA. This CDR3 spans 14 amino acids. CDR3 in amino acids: CASSVRQGGETQYF. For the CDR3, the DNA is TGTGCCAGCAGCGTCCGACAGGGGGGAGAGACCCAGTACTTC.

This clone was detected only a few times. The CDR3 DNA reads TGTGCCAGCAGTGAGCGAGGCACAGATACGCAGTATTTT. It translates to CASSERGTDTQYF. The rearrangement uses TRBV6-6 and TRBJ2-3; unclear D gene. Trimming left V 5 bases short and J 1 base short, with 7 bases between. The CDR3 has 13 residues. Germline CDR1 is MNHNY and CDR2 is SVGAGI (reference sequence).

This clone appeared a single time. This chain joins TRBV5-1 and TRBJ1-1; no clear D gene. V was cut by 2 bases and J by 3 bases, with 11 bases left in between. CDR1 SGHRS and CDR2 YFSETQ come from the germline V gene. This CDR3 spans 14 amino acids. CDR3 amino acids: CASSFGGRHTEAFF. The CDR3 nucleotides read TGCGCCAGCAGCTTCGGAGGGAGGCACACTGAAGCTTTCTTT.

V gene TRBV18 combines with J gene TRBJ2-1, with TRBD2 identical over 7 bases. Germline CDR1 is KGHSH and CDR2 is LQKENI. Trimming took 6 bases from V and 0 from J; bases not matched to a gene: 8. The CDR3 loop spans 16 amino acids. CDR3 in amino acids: CASSRRTRSSYNEQFF. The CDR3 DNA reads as TGTGCCAGCTCCCGAAGGACTAGAAGCTCCTACAATGAGCAGTTCTTC.

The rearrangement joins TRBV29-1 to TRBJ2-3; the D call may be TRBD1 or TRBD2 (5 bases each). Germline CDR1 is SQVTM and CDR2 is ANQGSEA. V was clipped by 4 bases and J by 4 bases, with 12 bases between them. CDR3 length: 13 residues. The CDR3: CSVGQGDADTQYF. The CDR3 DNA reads TGCAGCGTTGGGCAGGGAGACGCAGATACGCAGTATTTT.

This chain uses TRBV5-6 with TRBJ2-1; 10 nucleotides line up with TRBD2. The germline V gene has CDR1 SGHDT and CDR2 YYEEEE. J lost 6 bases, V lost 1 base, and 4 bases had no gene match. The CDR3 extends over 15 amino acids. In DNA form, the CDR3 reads TGTGCCAGCAGCTTGCCCAGCGGGAGGGTCAATGAGCAGTTCTTC. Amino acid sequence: CASSLPSGRVNEQFF.

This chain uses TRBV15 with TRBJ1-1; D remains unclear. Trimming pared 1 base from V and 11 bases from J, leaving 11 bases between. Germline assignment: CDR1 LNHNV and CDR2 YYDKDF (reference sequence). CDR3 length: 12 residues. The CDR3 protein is CATSRGPNRAFF. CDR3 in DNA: TGTGCCACCAGCAGAGGTCCAAATAGGGCTTTCTTT.

The DNA for the CDR3 is TGTGCCAGTAGTTTCGCATGGTCGAGGCATGAGCAGTTCTTC. Translating gives CASSFAWSRHEQFF. J is TRBJ2-1 and V is TRBV19; D not resolved. Trimming cost V 5 bases and J 8 bases, with 16 bases left between them. CDR3 size: 14 residues. The germline V gene has CDR1 LNHDA and CDR2 SQIVND (reference sequence).

The chain's CDR3 is CASSPGGVGNQPQHF. CDR3 in DNA: TGTGCCAGCAGCCCCGGTGGGGTGGGCAATCAGCCCCAGCATTTT. The J gene is TRBJ1-5, the V gene TRBV7-8, with unresolved D. Germline values: CDR1 SGHVS, CDR2 FQNEAQ. Trimming pared 5 bases from V and 2 bases from J, leaving 13 bases between. The CDR3 spans 15 residues.

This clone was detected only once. The DNA of the CDR3 is TGCGCCAGCAGCCAAGATCAGGTAGCGGGAGGAAACATTCAGTACTTC. Protein sequence: CASSQDQVAGGNIQYF. The rearrangement uses TRBV4-1 and TRBJ2-4; 10 bases line up with TRBD2. CDR3 length: 16 residues. Germline V gene sequence: CDR1 MGHRA, CDR2 YSYEKL. The J segment lost 6 bases and the V segment lost 0 bases, leaving 5 bases of the junction unmatched.

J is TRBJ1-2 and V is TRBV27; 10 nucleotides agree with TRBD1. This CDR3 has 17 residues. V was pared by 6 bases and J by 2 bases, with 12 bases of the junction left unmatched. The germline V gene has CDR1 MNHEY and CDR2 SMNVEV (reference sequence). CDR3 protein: CASRLLRDRGANYGYTF. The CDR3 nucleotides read TGTGCCAGCAGGCTCCTCCGGGACAGGGGAGCGAACTATGGCTACACCTTC.